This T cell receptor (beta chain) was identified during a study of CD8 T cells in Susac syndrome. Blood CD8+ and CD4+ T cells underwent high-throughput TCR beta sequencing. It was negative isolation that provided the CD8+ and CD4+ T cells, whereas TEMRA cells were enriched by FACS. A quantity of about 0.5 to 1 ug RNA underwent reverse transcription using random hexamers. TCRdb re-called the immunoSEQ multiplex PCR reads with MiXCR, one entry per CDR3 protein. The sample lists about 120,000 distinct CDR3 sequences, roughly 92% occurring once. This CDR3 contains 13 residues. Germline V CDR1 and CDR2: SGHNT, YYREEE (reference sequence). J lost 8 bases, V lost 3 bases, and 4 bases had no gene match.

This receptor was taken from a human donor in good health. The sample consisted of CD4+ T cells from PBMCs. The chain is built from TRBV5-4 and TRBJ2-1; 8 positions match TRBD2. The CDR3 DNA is TGTGCCAGCAGCTGGGGGACTAGGGATGAGCAGTTCTTC. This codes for CASSWGTRDEQFF.